This record looks at one TCR beta chain sequence and its context. Which antigen it targets is not known. The sample belongs to a study of cytomegalovirus exposure and HLA in healthy donors (dated by TCRdb to the late 2010s). For the study in its entirety: In an earlier analysis of 450 to 750 of the donors, about 270 Gb of sequence data and 90 million to 120 million unique TCR beta sequences from about 179 million T cells were reported. In a later genetic analysis, genome-wide SNP genotypes for 398 of the 666 donors were used, and that subset was treated as a discovery cohort. An early release that covered several hundred HLA-typed donors contained 250 to 350 gigabases of sequencing data and about 84 million unique TCR sequences. The aim of the study was to test whether cataloging public T cell receptors could identify signatures of past pathogen exposure. Rather than using new phenotypic data, the later analysis identified candidate immune exposures from TCR beta sequences and from how often those sequences occurred across donors. Among about 390 genotyped donors of the cohort, an average of approximately 250,000 unique TCR beta nucleotide sequences were sequenced per donor, roughly 20% of them non-productive. A separate validation cohort of roughly 130 different subjects was used in addition to the approximately 610-subject first cohort. Donor age, sex, ethnicity and CMV serostatus were collected together with the repertoire data. Using immunosequencing, the study profiled T cell repertoires from around 670 subjects and related those repertoires to cytomegalovirus serostatus. High-throughput TCR immunosequencing, statistical association of individual TCRs with disease status, and machine learning were combined to predict cytomegalovirus infection status. A handful of DR-DQ haplotypes were handled as single units for association and clustering because linkage in the cohort was strong. To decide whether each TCR beta V gene segment behaved as functional or pseudogenic, an earlier analysis of some 540 of the donors relied on high-throughput TCR beta sequencing. Of the roughly 400 genotyped donors, about 84% fell in the genetic ancestry cluster associated with self-reported Caucasian donors. HLA typing included class I and class II loci at four-digit resolution. All discovery cohort repertoires had been generated on a single sequencing platform. A later analysis re-examined previously published TCR beta repertoires from 610 or so donors and added high-resolution HLA genotyping to investigate patterns of TCR occurrence. The number of typed donors differed by locus: roughly 620-630 for A, B, C, DRB1 and DQB1; some 500 for DQA1; 606 for DPA1; and roughly 450 for DPB1. General findings and caveats noted by the study authors: In a later analysis, 16,951 TCR beta sequences were associated with specific HLA alleles at a false discovery rate of 0.05. Linkage disequilibrium might explain the correlated functional status among segregating V segments, but an unknown experimental factor could not be excluded. A later analysis found that TCR association rates varied across HLA loci, with DRB1 alleles showing the most associated TCRs and HLA-C alleles the fewest. Because the 87-base-pair reads could not distinguish some IMGT-functional V segments, including TRBV6-2 and TRBV6-3, those segments were excluded. In the study, approximately 160 TCR beta chains were listed as associated with cytomegalovirus. Only TCR beta chains were sequenced in this cohort, and the absence of alpha or paired-chain data limited detectable features. According to a later genetic analysis, donors in an Asian-associated ancestry cluster had fewer N-insertions in productive TCRs than the approximately 630-donor mean. Cytomegalovirus status was reported to be diagnosed by the classifier with high specificity and sensitivity in both the original and validation cohorts. The authors suggested that the approach could potentially be extended to other disease states and immunological phenotypes. In a later analysis, several top co-occurrence clusters were reported to appear linked to parvovirus B19, influenza, CMV and Epstein-Barr virus. Compared with equally common non-associated chains, HLA-associated TCR beta chains in a later analysis were more clonally expanded and had lower generation probabilities. Immune exposure information for the cohort was limited to CMV serostatus. In a later analysis, most CMV-associated TCR beta chains were found to appear HLA-restricted, with HLA associations seemingly driven largely by CMV exposure. A further reported finding was that TCR beta sequences accurately predicted the HLA-A and HLA-B alleles for most subjects in the first cohort. Strong co-occurrence of HLA alleles, especially DR and DQ, made assigning TCR associations to individual alleles difficult. Because counts were too low, roughly 16 rarely observed V segments, including chromosome 9 orphons, were left out of the earlier analysis of 587 of the donors. In a later genetic analysis, a missense DCLRE1C variant was associated with V-gene and J-gene trimming of TCR beta chains, and the association was replicated in an independent cohort. A cluster of highly shared sequence variants was judged likely to be a technical artifact of the sequencing pipeline. Across donors, most TCR sequences were observed very rarely, whereas some public TCRs were present in many individuals. Three of the identified cytomegalovirus-associated TCR beta chains were confirmed in vitro to be specific for cytomegalovirus antigens. An earlier analysis of approximately 540 of the donors showed that most TCR beta V segments appeared in productive rearrangements either about 90% or about 30% of the time, which broadly matched IMGT annotations. The presence/absence analyses assumed that sequencing depth was roughly uniform across donors, and that assumption may not be true. Because some donors lacked HLA typing at each locus, the association tests relied only on the typed subset.

The CDR3 covers 15 residues, taking in both the cysteine and the phenylalanine. Only CDR3 DNA is held: 45 bases, read in frame from base 1. V and J lose 6 bases and 6 bases, and a span of 18 bases separates them. The germline V gene sets CDR1 to MDHEN and CDR2 to SYDVKM. In total, approximately 700 healthy bone marrow donors made up the cohort. At the time of sampling, every cohort member was nominally healthy, though immune exposures that went unrecorded were likely present. The donor was CMV seropositive and was included in the group of 300 or so seropositive cohort members. A peripheral blood sample was provided by each donor, and peripheral blood mononuclear cells were used for TCR beta sequencing. Genomic DNA was extracted from the blood cell samples with the Qiagen DNeasy Blood Extraction Kit. Library generation was performed with the immunoSEQ multiplex PCR assay. A mixture of 60 forward primers for TCR Vbeta segments and 13 reverse primers for TCR Jbeta segments was used in the multiplex PCR. A multiplex PCR assay on genomic DNA amplified the CDR3 region of rearranged TCR beta genes. On the Illumina HiSeq System, the amplified TCR beta libraries were sequenced as 87-base-pair reads. The authors' analysis ran thus. A later analysis counted tens of millions of unique TCR beta chains across the 550 to 750 repertoires, and around 9.9 million of these chains were shared by at least two donors. Raw reads were error-corrected and collapsed into unique sequences with a nearest-neighbor algorithm that merged closely related sequences to remove PCR and sequencing errors. CDR3 sequences were aligned to IMGT reference sequences to assign V, D and J gene segments. For a sequence to be retained, a match of at least six nucleotides was required to both a V gene segment and a J gene segment. A rearrangement counted as productive if the CDR3 had no stop codons and remained in frame with V and J, and every other rearrangement counted as non-productive. CDR3 was defined according to IMGT convention as the region running from the second conserved V-encoded cysteine to the conserved J-encoded phenylalanine. The earlier analysis of about 570 of the donors excluded any sequence lacking an unambiguous match to a single V gene segment. An earlier analysis of fewer than 750 of the donors classified V segments as functional when productive rearrangements were above 56.7% and as segregating when the standard deviation between donors was above 5%. A statistical classification framework was built for diagnosing cytomegalovirus status from the catalog of TCR beta chain sequences. V and J gene assignment, in a later analysis, came from comparing TCR nucleotide sequences with IMGT/GENE-DB human TR gene sequences. Using the TCRdist pipeline, a later analysis assigned CDR3 sequences along with most-parsimonious VDJ recombination scenarios. In a later analysis, each TCR beta chain was defined by its CDR3 amino acid sequence together with its V-gene family, and reads lacking a unique V-gene family were excluded. A later analysis removed several hundred highly shared, low-generation-probability nucleotide sequences to deal with suspected cross-contamination and a sequencing artifact. In a later analysis, a clonal expansion index for each public chain was calculated from normalized within-repertoire ranks of inferred template counts. In a later analysis, generation probabilities were computed using a VDJ recombination model fitted to out-of-frame rearrangements, and the results were checked against IGoR. Hypergeometric tests were used in a later analysis to score TCR-TCR, TCR-HLA and TCR-CMV co-occurrence, with a repertoire-size bias correction applied to the TCR pairs. To estimate false discovery rates, a later analysis permuted the HLA or CMV assignments 20 times. In a later analysis, co-occurring TCRs were grouped using DBSCAN, and TCRdist sequence similarity was added for clustering within HLA-allele-positive subsets. For co-occurrence clustering, repertoires with fewer than 30,000 or more than 120,000 public chains were excluded, along with five repertoires with anomalous nucleotide sharing. TCRdb obtained this table from immuneACCESS and retained in-frame rearrangements with V and J assigned. These tables miss some clones; where compared with another copy, unresolved V genes account for less than half of the shortfall, and the remainder is unexplained. V, J and clone size were drawn from that table, and D and trimming were deduced from the DNA. The sample table includes 30,000 to 35,000 clones. 3% to 3.5% of the sample is held by the ten biggest clonotypes.

The chain joins TRBV28 to TRBJ1-5; a tentative D match to TRBD1 spans 5 bases. Sequenced input: PBMCs. This TCR was recovered from a woman between 40 and 50 years old in good health and CMV-seropositive. The CDR3 reads CASRGRDLSGQPQHF. The nucleotide sequence is given as TGTGCCAGCAGAGGCAGGGATCTTTCTGGTCAGCCCCAGCATTTT.